What follows describes a single T cell receptor beta chain. This specimen belongs to a study of T cell changes during pregnancy in multiple sclerosis. Germline V gene sequence: CDR1 LGHNA, CDR2 YNFKEQ. V shed 1 base and J shed 3 bases, with 9 bases lying between them. This CDR3 region has 14 residues. The method was immunoSEQ multiplex PCR; TCRdb's version includes in-frame clones alone and lacks a portion of them. The sample carries roughly 20,000 clones, 85% to 90% recorded once. This receptor was obtained from a female donor with multiple sclerosis, enrolled in a pregnancy study. Material: CD8+ T cells from peripheral blood mononuclear cells, obtained in the first trimester of pregnancy. This chain uses TRBV4-2 with TRBJ1-1; no definite D call. CDR3 in amino acids: CASSQGVGDTEAFF. The CDR3 DNA reads as TGTGCCAGCAGCCAAGGGGTGGGAGACACTGAAGCTTTCTTT.